These T cell receptor beta chains were read from a single sample in a study of cytomegalovirus exposure and HLA in healthy donors. Using immunoSEQ multiplex PCR, the repertoire was profiled, and TCRdb retains in-frame clones only, with some absent. The sample has 97,000 or so clones, less than 10% seen once. Sequencing used PBMCs. These TCRs come from a man aged 45-65 years in good health and CMV-seropositive. Both conserved end residues are part of each CDR3. A D gene is named only where the DNA matches it firmly. Clone sizes are given selectively: once, few, many, or a class where the clone is expanded.

TRBV6-5	.	TRBJ2-1	.	TGTGCCAGCACCGAGACAGGCGGAGATAAGGAGCAGTTCTTC	CASTETGGDKEQFF
TRBV30	.	TRBJ1-2	TRBD1	TGTGCCTGGAGTGTAGTTAGGAAAGGGGGCCGTGGCTACACCTTC	CAWSVVRKGGRGYTF
TRBV7-3	.	TRBJ2-3	.	TGTGCCAGCAGCTTAGGCCAGGGAGGAGATACGCAGTATTTT	CASSLGQGGDTQYF
TRBV15	.	TRBJ1-4	.	TGTGCCACCAGCAGAGATTTGAAGGGGGATGAAAAACTGTTTTTT	CATSRDLKGDEKLFF
TRBV28	once	TRBJ1-2	.	TGTGCCAGCACCCAGGGTTCTCAGGGCTACACCTTC	CASTQGSQGYTF
TRBV7-2	.	TRBJ1-2	.	TGTGCCAGCAGCCTAAGGGGAGGGTACTATGGCTACACCTTC	CASSLRGGYYGYTF
TRBV19	few	TRBJ2-5	TRBD2	TGTGCCAGTAGTATGGTGAGCGGGAGCGGAGAGACCCAGTACTTC	CASSMVSGSGETQYF
TRBV7-9	few	TRBJ1-2	TRBD1	TGTGCCAGCAGCGCAGGGGGCCTTTACACCTTC	CASSAGGLYTF
TRBV5-6	.	TRBJ2-1	.	TGTGCCAGCAGCTTTACGGGGAAGAAGGTAAATGAGCAGTTCTTC	CASSFTGKKVNEQFF
TRBV6-5	few	TRBJ2-7	.	TGTGCCAGCAGTTACTACCAGATCTCCTACGAGCAGTACTTC	CASSYYQISYEQYF
TRBV5-1	few	TRBJ2-1	TRBD2	TGCGCCAGCAGCGGAATGCATACTAGCGCCAGTTACAATGAGCAGTTCTTC	CASSGMHTSASYNEQFF
TRBV2	few	TRBJ1-5	.	TGTGCCAGCAGGCAAAGTGACAGTAATCAGCCCCAGCATTTT	CASRQSDSNQPQHF
TRBV25-1	.	TRBJ1-1	TRBD1	TGTGCCAGCAGTGAATTGACAGGGGGTGAAGCTTTCTTT	CASSELTGGEAFF
TRBV10-1	few	TRBJ2-1	TRBD2	TGCGCCAGCAGTGAGTCGGCTAGCGGGAGGGCCGTCGGCAATGAGCAGTTCTTC	CASSESASGRAVGNEQFF
TRBV7-3	.	TRBJ2-1	TRBD1	TGTGCCAGCAGCCCAATGACAGGGGGTGGTGAGCAGTTCTTC	CASSPMTGGGEQFF
TRBV6-1	.	TRBJ2-2	.	TGTGCCAGCAGTGAAGGGCTTTGGAACACCGGGGAGCTGTTTTTT	CASSEGLWNTGELFF
TRBV7-9	.	TRBJ1-1	.	TGTGCCAGCACCCTTGGGGGGATAAGGGATAACACTGAAGCTTTCTTT	CASTLGGIRDNTEAFF
TRBV14	few	TRBJ2-2	.	TGTGCCAGCAGCCAAGGGTGGGGGCGCAACACCGGGGAGCTGTTTTTT	CASSQGWGRNTGELFF
TRBV5-4	few	TRBJ2-3	.	TGTGCCAGCAGGGTAGATTCTTCTAGCACAGATACGCAGTATTTT	CASRVDSSSTDTQYF
TRBV29-1	few	TRBJ1-5	TRBD1	TGCAGCGCAGGGGGTAGCAATCAGCCCCAGCATTTT	CSAGGSNQPQHF
TRBV5-1	.	TRBJ1-1	TRBD1	TGCGCCAGCAGCTTGGCCCCAGGGGGTGAAGCTTTCTTT	CASSLAPGGEAFF
TRBV7-9	few	TRBJ1-3	TRBD1	TGTGCCAGCAGCTCCCCCTCAGGGGGAAGTGGAAACACCATATATTTT	CASSSPSGGSGNTIYF
TRBV11-3	few	TRBJ2-3	TRBD1	TGTGCCAGCAGCAGCCGCGGACAGGGGGCATCAGATACGCAGTATTTT	CASSSRGQGASDTQYF
TRBV29-1	.	TRBJ2-7	TRBD2	TGCAGCGTTGTGGGACTAGCGGCCTACGAGCAGTACTTC	CSVVGLAAYEQYF
TRBV5-6	few	TRBJ1-5	TRBD1	TGTGCCAGCAGCTTAGGGACAGGGAGTCAGCCCCAGCATTTT	CASSLGTGSQPQHF
TRBV7-8	.	TRBJ2-7	TRBD1	TGTGCCAGCAGCTTTGAGCAGGGGGCCGCCGAGCAGTACTTC	CASSFEQGAAEQYF
TRBV4-2	few	TRBJ2-3	.	TGTGCCAGCAGCCAAGAAACCGACTTTGGTAGCACAGATACGCAGTATTTT	CASSQETDFGSTDTQYF
TRBV2	few	TRBJ2-7	.	TGTGCCAGCAGTGATGGTCGGGGTGTCAGTAGCTCCTACGAGCAGTACTTC	CASSDGRGVSSSYEQYF
TRBV6-4	.	TRBJ2-1	TRBD2	TGTGCCAGCAGTATTAGCGGGTACGACCAAAGCTCCTACAATGAGCAGTTCTTC	CASSISGYDQSSYNEQFF
TRBV7-3	.	TRBJ2-3	TRBD2	TGTGCCAGCAGCCTCCGCGGACTAGCAACAGATACGCAGTATTTT	CASSLRGLATDTQYF
TRBV20-1	few	TRBJ2-7	TRBD2	TGCAGGGTGGCGGGAGGGTACGAGCAGTACTTC	CRVAGGYEQYF
TRBV9	.	TRBJ2-1	TRBD2	TGTGCCAGCAGCGTAGGGGGGGCTAGCGGGAGGGGGGAGCAGTTCTTC	CASSVGGASGRGEQFF
TRBV6-4	few	TRBJ2-7	.	TGTGCCAGCAGTGGTCCTTCCTACGAGCAGTACTTC	CASSGPSYEQYF
TRBV30	.	TRBJ2-5	.	TGTGCCTGGAGTGTCCTCCAGGGGACGAAGACCCAGTACTTC	CAWSVLQGTKTQYF
TRBV5-1	few	TRBJ2-3	.	TGCGCCAGCAGCCTAAGCACAGATACGCAGTATTTT	CASSLSTDTQYF
TRBV7-9	.	TRBJ2-3	TRBD1	TGTGCCAGCAGCTCGGACAGGGGGCAAGGGGGCACAGATACGCAGTATTTT	CASSSDRGQGGTDTQYF
TRBV2	few	TRBJ1-5	.	TGTGCCAGCAGGCTACAGGGAGAGGCACGAGGTCAGCCCCAGCATTTT	CASRLQGEARGQPQHF
TRBV7-6	.	TRBJ2-1	TRBD2	TGTGCCAGCAGCTTAAGCGGGACTAGCTACAATGAGCAGTTCTTC	CASSLSGTSYNEQFF
TRBV5-1	few	TRBJ2-7	.	TGCGCCAGCAGCCGAGTACAGGGCTCGATTTCCTACGAGCAGTACTTC	CASSRVQGSISYEQYF
TRBV29-1	.	TRBJ2-3	TRBD1	TGCAGCGTTCTAACAGGGGGCGCGGCAGATACGCAGTATTTT	CSVLTGGAADTQYF
TRBV7-9	.	TRBJ2-1	TRBD2	TGTGCCAGCAGCTTTACTAGCGGGAATGGGCAGTTCTTC	CASSFTSGNGQFF
TRBV4-1	.	TRBJ1-5	.	TGCGCCAGCAGCCAAGAGGTGACAGGTAGCAATCAGCCCCAGCATTTT	CASSQEVTGSNQPQHF
TRBV11-2	few	TRBJ1-6	TRBD1	TGTGCCAGCAGCCCGAGGGACAGGGCGGCCTCAAATTCACCCCTCCACTTT	CASSPRDRAASNSPLHF
TRBV7-3	.	TRBJ2-7	TRBD2	TGTGCCAGCAGCTTAACCGGGGGGGGCTCCTACGAGCAGTACTTC	CASSLTGGGSYEQYF
TRBV28	.	TRBJ1-1	.	TGTGCCAGCACCTCGCAGGGGCAGGTAAACACTGAAGCTTTCTTT	CASTSQGQVNTEAFF
TRBV19	few	TRBJ1-1	.	TGTGCCAGTAGTATAGAAAAGAGGTCTGAAGCTTTCTTT	CASSIEKRSEAFF
TRBV6-5	.	TRBJ2-7	TRBD2	TGTGCCAGCAGTTACGCGGGAGGGATCTACGAGCAGTACTTC	CASSYAGGIYEQYF
TRBV5-1	.	TRBJ2-2	.	TGCGCCAGCAGCTTGCCCCTTCCCACCGGGGAGCTGTTTTTT	CASSLPLPTGELFF
TRBV7-5	.	TRBJ2-7	.	TGTGCCAGAAGCTTTGACTTGTTCGCCGAGCAGTACTTC	CARSFDLFAEQYF